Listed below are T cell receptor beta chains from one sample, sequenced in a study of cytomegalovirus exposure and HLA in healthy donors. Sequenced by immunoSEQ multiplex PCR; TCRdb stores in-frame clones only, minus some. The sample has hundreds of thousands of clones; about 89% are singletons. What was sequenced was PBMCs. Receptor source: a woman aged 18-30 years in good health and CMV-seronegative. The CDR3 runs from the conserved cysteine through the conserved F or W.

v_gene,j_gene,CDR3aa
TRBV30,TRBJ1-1,CASRSETAYAEAFF
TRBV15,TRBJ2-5,CATSKPGLPQETQYF
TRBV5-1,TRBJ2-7,CASSSVSYEQYF
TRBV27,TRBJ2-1,CASSPRDRGPNEQFF
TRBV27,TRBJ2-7,CASSFQGAFGYEQYF
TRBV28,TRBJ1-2,CASSSNYGYTF
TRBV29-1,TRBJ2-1,CSVVGGSSYNEQFF
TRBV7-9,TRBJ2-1,CASSSTTDSSHNEQFF
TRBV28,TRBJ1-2,CASSPTTGLGYTF
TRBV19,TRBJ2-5,CASSMVESETQYF